This passage covers 32 T cell receptor beta chains from one sample sequenced in a study of shared clonotypes between healthy human individuals. Data came from immunoSEQ multiplex PCR; TCRdb stores just in-frame clones and leaves some out. The sample carries 85,000 to 100,000 clones, around 68% recorded once. The source material was memory CD8+ T cells sorted from blood. Subset of the sample: CD45RO+ cells pooled with CCR7-negative TemRA cells. These receptors originate from a man between 25 and 39 years old in good health.

The chain has TRBV27 and TRBJ2-1; D is unclear. Trimming cost V 6 bases and J 0 bases, with 6 bases left between them. The CDR3 runs to 13 residues. Germline lookup yields CDR1 MNHEY and CDR2 SMNVEV (reference sequence). In nucleotides, the CDR3 is TGTGCCAGCAGATTTCTCTCCTACAATGAGCAGTTCTTC. Protein product: CASRFLSYNEQFF.

This clone was seen a few times. The chain combines TRBV2 with TRBJ2-7; the match to TRBD2 covers 11 bases. V shed 2 bases, J shed 2 bases, and the junction held 2 bases outside the gene matches. The CDR3 totals 15 residues. The germline gives CDR1 SNHLY, CDR2 FYNNEI. This chain's CDR3 is CASSEIAGGPYEQYF. CDR3 nucleotides: TGTGCCAGCAGTGAAATAGCGGGGGGGCCCTACGAGCAGTACTTC.

The V and J genes are TRBV28 and TRBJ2-7; D uncertain. V was shortened by 4 bases and J by 0 bases, with 4 bases between the two germline ends. The CDR3 loop spans 12 amino acids. Germline V lookup: CDR1 MDHEN, CDR2 SYDVKM. DNA for the CDR3: TGTGCCAGCAGTTCGGACTCCTACGAGCAGTACTTC. Its translation is CASSSDSYEQYF.

The CDR3: CASSQERLAVTDTQYF. The CDR3 region has the DNA TGTGCCAGCAGCCAAGAGAGGCTAGCCGTCACAGATACGCAGTATTTT. This chain links TRBV4-2 with TRBJ2-3, with D possibly TRBD2 on 5 matching bases. CDR3 length: 16 residues. Trimming shortened V by 0 bases and J by 2 bases, and 12 bases separated the two germline ends. CDR1 and CDR2 (germline): LGHNA, YNFKEQ.

This clone showed up just a few times. This chain connects TRBV11-2 to TRBJ2-7; unclear D gene. Deletions cut 4 bases from V and 7 bases from J, with 11 bases between. The CDR3 covers 12 residues. Germline V gives CDR1 SGHAT, CDR2 FQNNGV. The CDR3 nucleotides are TGTGCCAGCAGCTCTTCAATTAGGGAGCAGTACTTC. Protein product: CASSSSIREQYF.

This chain uses TRBV28 with TRBJ1-5, with 7 bases fitting TRBD1. V lost 5 bases to trimming and J lost 4 bases; unmatched junction nucleotides: 11. The CDR3 contains 16 residues. Germline-derived CDR1 and CDR2 are MDHEN and SYDVKM. CDR3 DNA: TGTGCCAGCAGTCCATGGGGGACAGATTTAAATCAGCCCCAGCATTTT. It translates to CASSPWGTDLNQPQHF.

This chain uses TRBV2 with TRBJ2-5; D unclear. Looked up from germline, CDR1 is SNHLY and CDR2 is FYNNEI. The CDR3 is 12 amino acids. V lost 5 bases and J lost 4, with 8 bases in between. The CDR3 DNA reads TGTGCCAGCAGTTCGGACCGAGAGACCCAGTACTTC. This sequence encodes CASSSDRETQYF.

This clone has a handful of counts. The chain carries TRBV6-1 and TRBJ2-3; D is ambiguous. The V end was cut by 3 bases, the J end by 6 bases, with 13 bases between. The CDR3 extends over 14 amino acids. Germline V gene sequence: CDR1 MNHNS, CDR2 SASEGT. CDR3 bases: TGTGCCAGCAGTGACGGTGAAGAGTGGGATACGCAGTATTTT. This translates into CASSDGEEWDTQYF.

This rearrangement joins TRBV5-1 to TRBJ2-2, with 12 bases aligning to TRBD2. The length of the CDR3 is 17 residues. Germline V gene sequence: CDR1 SGHRS, CDR2 YFSETQ. The V gene end was trimmed by 2 bases and the J gene end by 4 bases; junction bases not matched to a gene: 6. The CDR3 bases are TGCGCCAGCAGCTTCCGACTAGCGGGAGACGGCACCGGGGAGCTGTTTTTT. Amino acids: CASSFRLAGDGTGELFF. Variable domain in full (rest from reference TRBV5-1 and TRBJ2-2): KAGVTQTPRYLIKTRGQQVTLSCSPISGHRSVSWYQQTPGQGLQFLFEYFSETQRNKGNFPGRFSGRQFSNSRSEMNVSTLELGDSALYLCASSFRLAGDGTGELFFGEGSRLTVL.

The genes are TRBV7-6 and TRBJ1-3, with a weak D call TRBD1 (6 bases). There are 18 residues in the CDR3. V lost 4 bases and J lost 0, with 19 bases in between. Germline V gene data show CDR1 as SGHVS and CDR2 as FNYEAQ. The CDR3 sequence: CASSSTQGTPVSGNTIYF. The CDR3 coding sequence is TGTGCCAGCAGCTCAACCCAGGGGACACCCGTCTCTGGAAACACCATATATTTT.

The genes are TRBV7-2 and TRBJ2-2, with D hard to call. Trimming shortened V by 2 bases and J by 6 bases, and 4 bases separated the two germline ends. The CDR3 covers 12 residues. Germline loops: CDR1 SGHTA, CDR2 FQGNSA. The CDR3 loop is CASSLLPGELFF. The CDR3, as DNA: TGTGCCAGCAGCTTACTTCCCGGGGAGCTGTTTTTT.

CDR3: CASSQESGRRSSPGELFF. Here the CDR3 DNA reads TGTGCCAGCAGCCAAGAATCCGGTCGGCGGTCTAGCCCCGGGGAGCTGTTTTTT. The gene calls are TRBV14 and TRBJ2-2; D may be TRBD2 (5 bases). From germline, CDR1 is SGHDN and CDR2 FVKESK. The CDR3 sequence is 18 residues long. V was shortened by 0 bases and J by 6 bases, with 20 bases between the two germline ends.

The J gene is TRBJ2-2, the V gene TRBV29-1, with 7 nucleotides matching TRBD1. Trimming cost V 7 bases and J 0 bases; bases outside gene matches: 5. Per germline, CDR1 SQVTM and CDR2 ANQGSEA. The CDR3 extends over 14 amino acids. The CDR3 loop reads CSAGGLANTGELFF. CDR3 nucleotides: TGCAGCGCAGGGGGTTTAGCGAACACCGGGGAGCTGTTTTTT.

This clone has a handful of counts. This sequence joins TRBV7-6 and TRBJ2-5, with D unclear. The CDR3 totals 15 residues. V lost 2 bases to trimming and J lost 2 bases, with 12 bases between them. The germline V gene encodes CDR1 SGHVS and CDR2 FNYEAQ. CDR3 in amino acids: CASSLFPAKQETQYF. Written as DNA, the CDR3 is TGTGCCAGCAGCTTATTCCCAGCAAAGCAAGAGACCCAGTACTTC.

The CDR3 DNA sequence: TGTGCCTGGAGTGCCACTACAGGGGGCCTCTACGAGCAGTACTTC. Protein product: CAWSATTGGLYEQYF. V usage is TRBV30 and J usage is TRBJ2-7; 9 nucleotides match TRBD1. Germline-derived CDR1 and CDR2 are GTSNPN and SVGIG (reference sequence). The CDR3 is 15 amino acids. Trimming removed 1 base from V and 3 bases from J; junction bases left unmatched: 7.

The chain employs TRBV28 and TRBJ2-1, with 11 bases lining up with TRBD2. Per the germline V gene, CDR1 is MDHEN and CDR2 is SYDVKM. The length of the CDR3 is 17 residues. The CDR3 spells CIVGLAGTAGSYNEQFF. Here the CDR3 DNA reads TGTATAGTAGGACTAGCGGGTACCGCTGGCTCCTACAATGAGCAGTTCTTC.

This clone came up a few times. This chain connects TRBV6-5 to TRBJ1-2; tentatively, D is TRBD1 (5 bases). The V end lost 6 bases, the J end lost 8 bases, and 16 bases lay between the germline ends. The CDR3 is 13 residues long. CDR1 is MNHEY, CDR2 SVGAGI, per germline. CDR3 in amino acids: CASSLPQGFGYTF. The CDR3 coding sequence is TGTGCCAGCAGCCTTCCCCAGGGATTCGGCTACACCTTC.

V usage is TRBV10-3 and J usage is TRBJ2-7; D is ambiguous. CDR1 is ENHRY, CDR2 SYGVKD, per germline. The V gene lost 11 bases and the J gene lost 0 bases, with 14 bases spanning the gap. This CDR3 comprises 13 residues. The CDR3 bases are TGTGCCGCCGTGGGGTTCGACTCCTACGAGCAGTACTTC. Amino acids: CAAVGFDSYEQYF.

This clone was picked up many times. The rearrangement links TRBV6-1 to TRBJ2-7; the match to TRBD1 covers 7 bases. Losses at the gene ends were 7 bases for V and 0 bases for J; bases not matched to a gene: 9. CDR1 is MNHNS and CDR2 is SASEGT in the germline V gene. The length of the CDR3 is 15 residues. CDR3 protein: CASTETGSGSYEQYF. CDR3 sequence (DNA): TGTGCCAGCACGGAGACAGGGAGCGGCTCCTACGAGCAGTACTTC.

The V and J genes are TRBV28 and TRBJ2-1; the D gene is possibly TRBD2 (5 bases). This CDR3 comprises 15 residues. Trimming left V 5 bases short and J 2 bases short, with 13 bases between. Germline CDR1 and CDR2: MDHEN and SYDVKM. DNA of the CDR3: TGTGCCAGCAGTGGCAACCTAGCCGCCTACAATGAGCAGTTCTTC. Amino acids: CASSGNLAAYNEQFF. Together with reference TRBV28 and TRBJ2-1, the CDR3 gives the full variable domain: DVKVTQSSRYLVKRTGEKVFLECVQDMDHENMFWYRQDPGLGLRLIYFSYDVKMKEKGDIPEGYSVSREKKERFSLILESASTNQTSMYLCASSGNLAAYNEQFFGPGTRLTVL.

The chain carries TRBV6-5 and TRBJ2-5; D is unclear. The V and J ends lost 7 bases and 2 bases respectively, with 17 bases between them. CDR3 length equals 15 residues. The germline gives CDR1 MNHEY, CDR2 SVGAGI. The CDR3 DNA reads as TGTGCCAGCACTCCCGCGATGGATTCACAAGAGACCCAGTACTTC. It translates to CASTPAMDSQETQYF.

V is TRBV28 and J is TRBJ1-4; 7 bases line up with TRBD1. The junction had 7 bases not matched to a gene; V was cut back by 6 bases and J by 0 bases. Germline V gives CDR1 MDHEN, CDR2 SYDVKM. CDR3 length: 16 residues. CDR3 DNA sequence: TGTGCCAGCAGCCCCAGGGGGAGTGCAACTAATGAAAAACTGTTTTTT. Protein sequence: CASSPRGSATNEKLFF.

This clone appeared once. This chain links TRBV6-1 with TRBJ1-1; D unclear. Trimming took off 6 bases at V and 2 bases at J, with 4 bases between the two ends. CDR1 MNHNS and CDR2 SASEGT come from the germline V gene. This CDR3 comprises 11 residues. CDR3 region: CASRDNTEAFF. The CDR3 DNA follows: TGTGCCAGCAGAGATAACACTGAAGCTTTCTTT.

This chain connects TRBV15 to TRBJ1-5; TRBD1 might be the D (5 bases). Germline CDR1 is LNHNV and CDR2 is YYDKDF (reference sequence). Trimming stripped 0 bases from V and 13 bases from J, with 19 bases between. The CDR3 contains 15 residues. The CDR3 spells CATSRETGPEARQHF. The DNA of the CDR3 is TGTGCCACCAGCAGAGAAACGGGACCCGAGGCGAGGCAGCATTTT.

This clone was observed a few times. The chain recombines TRBV7-7 with TRBJ2-5; 15 bases map to TRBD2. The ends lost 2 bases at V and 4 bases at J; junction bases unmatched: 2. Germline V gene sequence: CDR1 SSHAT, CDR2 FNYEAQ (reference sequence). The CDR3 totals 16 residues. The CDR3 coding sequence is TGTGCCAGCAGCTTACGGACTAGCGGGAGGGGAGAGACCCAGTACTTC. Translation: CASSLRTSGRGETQYF. Drawing the rest from reference TRBV7-7 and TRBJ2-5, the complete variable domain is GAGVSQSPRYKVTKRGQDVTLRCDPISSHATLYWYQQALGQGPEFLTYFNYEAQPDKSGLPSDRFSAERPEGSISTLTIQRTEQRDSAMYRCASSLRTSGRGETQYFGPGTRLLVL.

The chain combines TRBV27 with TRBJ2-2; 8 positions agree with TRBD2. The CDR3 covers 19 residues. Germline CDR1 MNHEY, CDR2 SMNVEV (reference sequence). The V segment lost 0 bases and the J segment 3 bases; nucleotides outside the gene matches: 12. The CDR3 is CASSLSNVGSGSHTGELFF. Written as DNA, the CDR3 is TGTGCCAGCAGTTTATCGAACGTAGGAAGCGGGAGCCACACCGGGGAGCTGTTTTTT.

V usage is TRBV6-5 and J usage is TRBJ1-1; 10 nucleotides agree with TRBD1. The length of the CDR3 is 14 residues. Per the germline V gene, CDR1 is MNHEY and CDR2 is SVGAGI. J lost 5 bases, V lost 6 bases, and 6 bases had no gene match. In nucleotides, the CDR3 is TGTGCCAGCAGCCCTCAGGACAGGGGGACTGAAGCTTTCTTT. Translated, it gives CASSPQDRGTEAFF.

This rearrangement joins TRBV5-6 to TRBJ1-5; 12 nucleotides line up with TRBD1. The CDR3 is made up of 15 amino acids. Germline CDR1 is SGHDT and CDR2 is YYEEEE. The junction had 7 bases not matched to a gene; V was cut back by 5 bases and J by 7 bases. This chain's CDR3 is CASSKGQGAWQPQHF. CDR3 nucleotides: TGTGCCAGCAGTAAGGGACAGGGGGCCTGGCAGCCCCAGCATTTT. The full variable domain, rest sourced from reference TRBV5-6 and TRBJ1-5, is DAGVTQSPTHLIKTRGQQVTLRCSPKSGHDTVSWYQQALGQGPQFIFQYYEEEERQRGNFPDRFSGHQFPNYSSELNVNALLLGDSALYLCASSKGQGAWQPQHFGDGTRLSIL.

The genes are TRBV18 and TRBJ2-1; 11 nucleotides align to TRBD2. V was clipped by 0 bases and J by 6 bases; unmatched bases: 7. The CDR3 runs to 17 residues. The germline V gene has CDR1 KGHSH and CDR2 LQKENI. The CDR3 DNA follows: TGTGCCAGCTCACCACCCCCGTCTAGCGGGAGGATCAATGAGCAGTTCTTC. Protein product: CASSPPPSSGRINEQFF.

This clone was seen at least ten times. V is TRBV7-6 and J is TRBJ1-5, with D unclear. V gave up 1 base and J gave up 3 bases, with 10 bases separating them. CDR3 length: 15 amino acids. CDR1 is SGHVS and CDR2 is FNYEAQ in the germline V gene. CDR3 loop: CASSLELGINQPQHF. CDR3 coding DNA: TGTGCCAGCAGCTTAGAGTTAGGGATCAATCAGCCCCAGCATTTT.

J is TRBJ2-1 and V is TRBV7-7, with D tentatively TRBD1 or TRBD2 (5 bases each). CDR3 size: 13 residues. V was trimmed by 5 bases and J by 7 bases, leaving 12 bases between them. Per the germline V gene, CDR1 is SSHAT and CDR2 is FNYEAQ (reference sequence). The CDR3 nucleotides are TGTGCCAGCAGCACAGGACTTTCAAATGAGCAGTTCTTC. The encoded protein is CASSTGLSNEQFF.

V is TRBV19 and J is TRBJ2-1, with a possible D match to TRBD2 (7 bases). Trimming cost V 1 base and J 3 bases, with 22 bases left between them. CDR1 and CDR2 from the germline V gene are LNHDA and SQIVND (reference sequence). The CDR3 length is 19 residues. In nucleotides, the CDR3 is TGTGCCAGTAGTATAGCCGGGGGGCATCGTGGAGCTGACTACAATGAGCAGTTCTTC. It translates to CASSIAGGHRGADYNEQFF.